A selection of T cell receptor beta chains follows, all from one sample in a study of CD8+ T cells in alopecia areata. Profiled with immunoSEQ multiplex PCR; TCRdb holds only in-frame clones, not every one. The sample has 100,000 to 150,000 clones, 49% seen once. The sequences come from CD8+ T cells sorted from blood, collected at week 0. These receptors originate from a human donor with alopecia areata. The CDR3 runs from the conserved cysteine through the conserved F or W. The D gene is left open where the match is weak. Clone size is shown for a subset of rows, as once, few, many or a class of expanded clone.

v_gene	d_gene	j_gene	abundance	CDR3nt	CDR3aa
TRBV7-8	.	TRBJ2-7	.	TGTGCCAGCAGCTTAGCGAGGGGGTACGAGCAGTACTTC	CASSLARGYEQYF
TRBV27	.	TRBJ2-3	.	TGTGCCAGCAGTTTCCGGGGCACAGATACGCAGTATTTT	CASSFRGTDTQYF
TRBV2	TRBD1	TRBJ1-6	.	TGTGCCAGCAGTGATATGTCGAGGCAGGGGGATTCACCCCTCCACTTT	CASSDMSRQGDSPLHF
TRBV15	.	TRBJ2-1	.	TGTGCCACCAGCAGAGGGAGGGTGTCCTACAATGAGCAGTTCTTC	CATSRGRVSYNEQFF
TRBV29-1	TRBD1	TRBJ1-2	.	TGCAGCGTTGAGGAGGGGGCATACTATGGCTACACCTTC	CSVEEGAYYGYTF
TRBV2	.	TRBJ2-1	.	TGTGCCAGCAGTGAAGGGTACAATGAGCAGTTCTTC	CASSEGYNEQFF
TRBV7-9	.	TRBJ2-7	.	TGTGCCAGCAGTTATTTGGGGGACTCGCTTAAGTTC	CASSYLGDSLKF
TRBV29-1	.	TRBJ1-4	.	TGCAGCGTTGTCGGGACGGAAAATGAAAAACTGTTTTTT	CSVVGTENEKLFF
TRBV19	.	TRBJ2-5	.	TGTGCCAGTAGTACAGACGGAGAAGAGACCCAGTACTTC	CASSTDGEETQYF
TRBV30	.	TRBJ1-2	.	TGTGCCTGGGCCGCCATCTCCAGTAACTATGGCTACACCTTC	CAWAAISSNYGYTF
TRBV4-2	.	TRBJ1-1	.	TGTGCCAGCAGCCAAGGTCAGGGAGCGAACACTGAAGCTTTCTTT	CASSQGQGANTEAFF
TRBV29-1	TRBD1	TRBJ2-7	few	TGCAGCGTAGGGGACAGGTCTGCCTACGAGCAGTACTTC	CSVGDRSAYEQYF
TRBV6-6	.	TRBJ1-2	.	TGTGCCAGCAGTTACGGAGTTATGAACGGCTACACCTTC	CASSYGVMNGYTF
TRBV29-1	.	TRBJ2-7	few	TGCAGCGTTGAATCCGCCGGGACCTACGAGCAGTACTTC	CSVESAGTYEQYF